The 12 T cell receptor beta chains below were found in one sample sequenced in a study of blood T cell repertoires in COVID-19. Method: immunoSEQ multiplex PCR; TCRdb's copy keeps in-frame clones and lacks some. Of under 250,000 clones in the sample, 82% are singletons; the top ten hold about 4.4%. The sequenced sample consisted of peripheral blood. The receptor source for this set is a woman in her seventies with acute or convalescent COVID-19.

This chain links TRBV4-3 with TRBJ1-2; TRBD1 matches 8 bases. CDR3 length equals 17 residues. Unmatched junction bases numbered 9, after V lost 2 bases and J lost 1 base. Germline V gives CDR1 LGHNA, CDR2 YSLEER. The CDR3, as DNA: TGCGCCAGCAGCCAACCGACAGGGGTGGGGAGTAACTATGGCTACACCTTC. Translation gives CASSQPTGVGSNYGYTF.

This chain uses TRBV4-3 with TRBJ2-4, with 7 bases matching TRBD2. The germline CDR1 and CDR2 sequences are LGHNA and YSLEER. J gave up 11 bases and V 3 bases, and 7 bases lay outside the gene matches. The CDR3 has 13 residues. This CDR3 is CASSHGPGRVQYF. The CDR3 coding sequence is TGCGCCAGCAGCCACGGACCAGGGAGGGTTCAGTACTTC.

This clone has at least ten counts. The chain links TRBV6-2 or TRBV6-3 to TRBJ1-2, with 7 positions matching TRBD1. CDR3 size: 13 residues. Germline values: CDR1 MNHEY, CDR2 SVGEGT. Losses at the gene ends were 6 bases for V and 3 bases for J; bases not matched to a gene: 4. CDR3 residues: CASSPTGDYGYTF. CDR3 bases: TGTGCCAGCAGCCCCACAGGGGACTATGGCTACACCTTC.

This clone was seen a handful of times. V usage is TRBV3-1 (or the pseudogene TRBV3-2) and J usage is TRBJ1-2; 8 bases are a match to TRBD1. Germline V gene data show CDR1 as LGHDT and CDR2 as YNNKEL (reference sequence). CDR3 length: 15 residues. Losses at the gene ends were 0 bases for V and 8 bases for J; bases not matched to a gene: 8. The DNA of the CDR3 is TGTGCCAGCAGCCAAGATCCCGGACAGGGCAGAGGCTACACCTTC. This codes for CASSQDPGQGRGYTF.

This rearrangement joins TRBV10-3 to TRBJ2-2; 9 nucleotides align to TRBD1. With V trimmed by 0 bases and J by 4 bases, 6 bases remained unmatched. The germline gives CDR1 ENHRY, CDR2 SYGVKD. The CDR3 extends over 17 amino acids. The CDR3 DNA reads TGTGCCATCAGTGAGTCAGGGACAGGGTTCTCCACCGGGGAGCTGTTTTTT. Encoded protein: CAISESGTGFSTGELFF.

The chain combines TRBV5-1 with TRBJ1-2; 7 nucleotides line up with TRBD1. CDR1 is SGHRS, CDR2 YFSETQ, per germline. The CDR3 is 14 residues long. V lost 4 bases and J lost 0; bases outside the gene matches: 3. This chain's CDR3 is CASSARGANYGYTF. The DNA for the CDR3 is TGCGCCAGCAGCGCCAGGGGGGCTAACTATGGCTACACCTTC.

This clone turned up a few times. The chain is built from TRBV13 and TRBJ2-7; D gene unclear. Trimming removed 2 bases at V and 0 bases at J, with 11 bases between. Per the germline V gene, CDR1 is PRHDT and CDR2 is FYEKMQ (reference sequence). The CDR3 sequence is 15 residues long. CDR3 amino acids: CASSLSLVGSYEQYF. The DNA of the CDR3 is TGTGCCAGCAGCTTATCCCTAGTCGGCTCCTACGAGCAGTACTTC.

This chain connects TRBV29-1 to TRBJ1-5; TRBD1 matches 9 bases. Germline assignment: CDR1 SQVTM and CDR2 ANQGSEA. This CDR3 is 13 amino acids long. V gave up 7 bases and J gave up 5 bases; unmatched junction bases: 6. For the CDR3, the DNA is TGCAGCGCGGGACAGGGTGGACATCAGCCCCAGCATTTT. As protein: CSAGQGGHQPQHF.

Remarks on this clone: Different DNA sequences within this sample yield the same CDR3. The V and J genes are TRBV4-2 and TRBJ1-1; D uncertain. The V gene lost 0 bases and the J gene lost 0 bases, with 8 bases spanning the gap. CDR3 size: 15 residues. Per the germline V gene, CDR1 is LGHNA and CDR2 is YNFKEQ. The CDR3 region is CASSQEAGLNTEAFF. In nucleotides, the CDR3 is TGTGCCAGCAGCCAAGAAGCGGGCCTGAACACTGAAGCTTTCTTT.

The chain combines TRBV5-4 with TRBJ2-3, with D possibly being TRBD2 (6 bases). The CDR3 consists of 15 residues. Germline values: CDR1 SGHNT, CDR2 YYREEE (reference sequence). V was shortened by 2 bases and J by 0 bases, with 10 bases between the two germline ends. The CDR3 nucleotides read TGTGCCAGCAGCTTTATAGCGGCGAGCACAGATACGCAGTATTTT. It is translated as CASSFIAASTDTQYF.

This clone was seen a few times. This chain links TRBV5-1 with TRBJ2-1, with 7 bases lining up with TRBD1. Germline CDR1 SGHRS, CDR2 YFSETQ. The V segment lost 3 bases and the J segment 3 bases; nucleotides outside the gene matches: 9. The CDR3 runs 16 residues. The CDR3: CASSYNPGQNYNEQFF. The DNA for the CDR3 is TGCGCCAGCAGCTATAATCCGGGACAGAACTACAATGAGCAGTTCTTC.

This clone was recorded a few times. The CDR3 loop reads CASSSGQKEYSPLHF. In DNA, the CDR3 is TGTGCCAGCAGCTCGGGACAAAAGGAATATTCACCCCTCCACTTT. The J gene is TRBJ1-6, the V gene TRBV28; D perhaps matches TRBD1 (6 bases). V gave up 6 bases and J gave up 8 bases, with 17 bases separating them. The CDR3 sequence is 15 residues long. CDR1 is MDHEN, CDR2 SYDVKM, per germline.